Detailed here is one T cell receptor beta chain. V gave up 4 bases and J gave up 7 bases, with 13 bases separating them. The CDR3 is made up of 13 amino acids. Germline V gene lookup returns CDR1 MNHNY and CDR2 SVGAGI (reference sequence). These data come from a study of blood T cell repertoires in COVID-19. At the level of the study: Italy, Spain and the United States were the sources of the convalescent and acute COVID-19 samples. The analysed material was cDNA or gDNA that came from T cells, B-cell-depleted T cells, or PBMCs.

TCRdb's table, derived via immunoSEQ multiplex PCR, lists solely in-frame clones and lacks some. Of fewer than 70,000 clones listed, approximately 92% were seen once; the top ten hold under 3%. Sequencing input: peripheral blood. The receptor's source is a man in his fifties or sixties with acute or convalescent COVID-19. This chain links TRBV6-6 with TRBJ1-2; the D gene is possibly TRBD1 (5 bases). CDR3 loop: CASSSVRGSGYTF. In DNA form, the CDR3 reads TGTGCCAGCAGTTCCGTTAGGGGAAGTGGCTACACCTTC.